The TCR beta chain described here comes from a study of cytomegalovirus exposure and HLA in healthy donors. The PCR employed 60 Vbeta primers together with 13 Jbeta primers. Generated by immunoSEQ multiplex PCR, the TCRdb table keeps only in-frame clones and is missing some. Here the sample spans over 70,000 clones, around three fifths being singletons. In its sample, this clone was seen a few times. This TCR derives from a woman between 45 and 60 years old in good health and CMV-seropositive. The sequenced material came from PBMCs.

The CDR3 loop reads CASSVASGGGAGTQYF. The CDR3 coding sequence is TGTGCCAGCAGCGTAGCTAGCGGGGGCGGGGCGGGGACCCAGTACTTC. The V gene is TRBV9, the J gene TRBJ2-5; 10 nucleotides match TRBD2. The V and J ends lost 0 bases and 7 bases, in that order; junction bases with no gene match: 9. Germline-derived CDR1 and CDR2 are SGDLS and YYNGEE. This CDR3 region has 16 residues.